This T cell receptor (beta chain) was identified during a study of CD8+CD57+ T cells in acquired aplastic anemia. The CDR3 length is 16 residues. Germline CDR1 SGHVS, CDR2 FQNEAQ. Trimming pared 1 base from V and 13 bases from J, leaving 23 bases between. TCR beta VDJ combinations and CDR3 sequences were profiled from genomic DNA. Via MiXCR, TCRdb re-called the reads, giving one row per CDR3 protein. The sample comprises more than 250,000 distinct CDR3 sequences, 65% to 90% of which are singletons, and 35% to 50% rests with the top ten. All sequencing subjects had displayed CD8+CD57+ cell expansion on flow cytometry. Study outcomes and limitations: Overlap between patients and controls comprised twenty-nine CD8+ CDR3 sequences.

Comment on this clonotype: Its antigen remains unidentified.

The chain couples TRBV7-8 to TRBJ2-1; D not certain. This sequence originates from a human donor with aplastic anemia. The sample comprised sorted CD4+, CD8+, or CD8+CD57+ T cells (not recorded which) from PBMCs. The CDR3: CASSLERSPDTQYQFF. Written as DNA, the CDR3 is TGTGCCAGCAGCTTAGAAAGAAGCCCCGATACGCAGTATCAGTTCTTC.